This T cell receptor (beta chain) stems from a study of graft-versus-host responses after intestinal transplantation. Study information: All recipients were transplanted with multivisceral, liver-intestinal, or isolated intestinal grafts. Recipients uniformly received anti-thymocyte globulin induction, followed by tacrolimus and steroids for approximately 3 years.

The protocol was immunoSEQ multiplex PCR, while the TCRdb copy is restricted to in-frame clones and leaves out a portion. The sample has under 90,000 clones; about nine tenths are singletons. CDR1 is SGHAT, CDR2 FQNNGV, per germline. Trimming removed 4 bases from V and 3 bases from J; junction bases left unmatched: 6. There are 15 residues in the CDR3. General study results and limits: GvH clones were identified in recipient marrow, with some first appearing in ileum or blood. Graft-versus-host to host-versus-graft clonal ratios in allografts were high in patients with graft-donor T cell macrochimerism.

Note on this clone: Antigen: not known.

This sequence joins TRBV11-2 and TRBJ2-7, with 10 positions matching TRBD1. This material consisted of PBMCs, taken 98 days after intestinal transplantation. This TCR derives from a human patient who received an intestinal transplant, so some T cells may come from the graft donor. CDR3: CASSSGTGVHYEQYF. The CDR3 nucleotides are TGTGCCAGCAGCTCCGGGACAGGGGTTCACTACGAGCAGTACTTC.